The source of this TCR beta chain is a study of blood T cell repertoires in COVID-19. Study overall: Sites across the United States, Italy and Spain contributed samples from acute and convalescent COVID-19.

Here immunoSEQ multiplex PCR was the method, and the copy in TCRdb shows in-frame clones only, minus some. The sample consists of about 74,000 clones, 85% to 90% of them appearing once. Germline V gene sequence: CDR1 WSHSY, CDR2 SAAADI. Trimming stripped 10 bases from V and 1 base from J, with 17 bases between. This CDR3 comprises 15 residues. The sequence was collected from a woman aged 80 or over with active or convalescent COVID-19. The specimen was peripheral blood. The chain links TRBV10-2 to TRBJ1-3; TRBD1 might be the D (5 bases). CDR3 region: CATVRPGNSGNTIYF. DNA of the CDR3: TGCGCCACCGTACGTCCAGGGAATTCTGGAAACACCATATATTTT.